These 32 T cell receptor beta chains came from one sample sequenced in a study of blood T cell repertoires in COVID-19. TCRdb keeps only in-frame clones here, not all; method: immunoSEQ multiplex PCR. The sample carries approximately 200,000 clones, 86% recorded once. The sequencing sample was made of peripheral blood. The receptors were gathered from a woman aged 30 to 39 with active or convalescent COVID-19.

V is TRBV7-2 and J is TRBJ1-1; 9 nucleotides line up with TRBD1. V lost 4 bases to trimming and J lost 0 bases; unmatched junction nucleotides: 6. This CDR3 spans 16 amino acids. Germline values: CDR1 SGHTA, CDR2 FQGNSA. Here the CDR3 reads CASSYGQGSMNTEAFF. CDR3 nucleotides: TGTGCCAGCAGCTACGGACAGGGGAGTATGAACACTGAAGCTTTCTTT.

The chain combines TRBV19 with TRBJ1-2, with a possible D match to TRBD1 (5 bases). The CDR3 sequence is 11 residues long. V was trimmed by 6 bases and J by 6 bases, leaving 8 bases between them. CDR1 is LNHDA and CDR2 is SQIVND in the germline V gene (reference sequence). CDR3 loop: CASSPGDGYTF. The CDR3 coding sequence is TGTGCCAGTAGCCCGGGGGATGGCTACACCTTC.

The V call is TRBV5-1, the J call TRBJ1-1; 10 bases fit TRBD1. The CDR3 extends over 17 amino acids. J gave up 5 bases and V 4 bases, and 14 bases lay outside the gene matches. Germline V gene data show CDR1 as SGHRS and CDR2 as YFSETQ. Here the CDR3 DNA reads TGCGCCAGCAGCACTAACCGACAGGGGGCAAAAGGGACTGAAGCTTTCTTT. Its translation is CASSTNRQGAKGTEAFF. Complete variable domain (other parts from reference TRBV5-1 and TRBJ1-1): KAGVTQTPRYLIKTRGQQVTLSCSPISGHRSVSWYQQTPGQGLQFLFEYFSETQRNKGNFPGRFSGRQFSNSRSEMNVSTLELGDSALYLCASSTNRQGAKGTEAFFGQGTRLTVV.

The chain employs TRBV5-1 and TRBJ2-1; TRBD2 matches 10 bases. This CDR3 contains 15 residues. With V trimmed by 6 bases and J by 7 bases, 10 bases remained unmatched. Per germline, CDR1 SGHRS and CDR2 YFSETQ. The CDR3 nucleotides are TGCGCCAGCATGAAGAGCGGGAGGGCCAATAATGAGCAGTTCTTC. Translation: CASMKSGRANNEQFF.

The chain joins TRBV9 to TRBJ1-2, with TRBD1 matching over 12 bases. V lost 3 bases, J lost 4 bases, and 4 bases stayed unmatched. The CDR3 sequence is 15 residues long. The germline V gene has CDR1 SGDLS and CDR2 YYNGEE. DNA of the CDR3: TGTGCCAGCAGCGCAGGGACAGGGGGCGTCTATGGCTACACCTTC. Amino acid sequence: CASSAGTGGVYGYTF.

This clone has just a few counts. The CDR3 nucleotides are TGTGCCAGCAGTGAAGCCAGGGTAGGTGATGGCTACACCTTC. It encodes CASSEARVGDGYTF. The V call is TRBV6-1, the J call TRBJ1-2, with a possible D match to TRBD1 (5 bases). The V gene's germline CDR1 is MNHNS and CDR2 SASEGT. This CDR3 comprises 14 residues. The V gene lost 0 bases and the J gene lost 6 bases, with 11 bases spanning the gap.

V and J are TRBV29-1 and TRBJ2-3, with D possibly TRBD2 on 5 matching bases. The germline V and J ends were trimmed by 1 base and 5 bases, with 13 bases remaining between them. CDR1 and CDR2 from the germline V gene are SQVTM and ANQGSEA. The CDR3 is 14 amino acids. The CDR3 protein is CSVEVSTSGDTQYF. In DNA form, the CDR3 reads TGCAGCGTTGAAGTCTCCACTAGTGGAGATACGCAGTATTTT.

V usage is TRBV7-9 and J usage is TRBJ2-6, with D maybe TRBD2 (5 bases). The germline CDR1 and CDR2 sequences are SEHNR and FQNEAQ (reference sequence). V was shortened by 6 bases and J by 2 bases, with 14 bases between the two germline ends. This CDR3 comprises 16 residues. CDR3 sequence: CASSPQWGAGANVLTF. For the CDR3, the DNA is TGTGCCAGCAGTCCCCAATGGGGAGCTGGGGCCAACGTCCTGACTTTC.

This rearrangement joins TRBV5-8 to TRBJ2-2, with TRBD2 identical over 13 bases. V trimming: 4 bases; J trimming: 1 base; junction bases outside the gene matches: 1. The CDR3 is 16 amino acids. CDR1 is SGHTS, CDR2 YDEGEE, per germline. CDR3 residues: CASSRTSGRNTGELFF. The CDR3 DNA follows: TGTGCCAGCAGCCGGACTAGCGGGAGGAACACCGGGGAGCTGTTTTTT. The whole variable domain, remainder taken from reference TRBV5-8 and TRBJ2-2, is EAGVTQSPTHLIKTRGQQATLRCSPISGHTSVYWYQQALGLGLQFLLWYDEGEERNRGNFPPRFSGRQFPNYSSELNVNALELEDSALYLCASSRTSGRNTGELFFGEGSRLTVL.

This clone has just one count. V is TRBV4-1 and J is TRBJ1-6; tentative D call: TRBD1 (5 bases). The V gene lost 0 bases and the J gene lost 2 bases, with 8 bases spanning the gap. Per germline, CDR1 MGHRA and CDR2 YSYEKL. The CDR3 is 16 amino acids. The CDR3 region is CASSQDRGAYNSPLHF. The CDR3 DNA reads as TGCGCCAGCAGCCAAGATCGGGGGGCCTATAATTCACCCCTCCACTTT.

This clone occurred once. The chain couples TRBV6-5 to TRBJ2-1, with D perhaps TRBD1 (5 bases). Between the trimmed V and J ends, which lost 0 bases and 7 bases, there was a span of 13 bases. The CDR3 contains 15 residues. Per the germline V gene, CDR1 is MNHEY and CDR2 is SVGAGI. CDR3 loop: CASSYSIVQENEQFF. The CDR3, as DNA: TGTGCCAGCAGTTACTCGATAGTACAGGAGAATGAGCAGTTCTTC.

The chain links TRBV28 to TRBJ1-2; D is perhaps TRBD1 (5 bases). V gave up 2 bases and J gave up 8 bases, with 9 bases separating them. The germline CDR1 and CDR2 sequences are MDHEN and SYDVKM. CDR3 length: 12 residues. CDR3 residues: CASSLSGGGYTF. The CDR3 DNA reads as TGTGCCAGCAGTTTAAGCGGGGGAGGCTACACCTTC.

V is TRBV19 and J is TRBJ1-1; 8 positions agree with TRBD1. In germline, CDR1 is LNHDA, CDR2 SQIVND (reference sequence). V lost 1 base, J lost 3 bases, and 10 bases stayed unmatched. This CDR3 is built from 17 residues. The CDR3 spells CASSIGNRGWLDTEAFF. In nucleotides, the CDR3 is TGTGCCAGTAGTATAGGCAACAGGGGGTGGCTTGACACTGAAGCTTTCTTT.

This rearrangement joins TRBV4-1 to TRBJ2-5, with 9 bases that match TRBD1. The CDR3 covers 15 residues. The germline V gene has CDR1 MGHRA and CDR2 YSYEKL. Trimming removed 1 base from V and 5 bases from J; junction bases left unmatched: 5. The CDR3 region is CASSQGTGDRETQYF. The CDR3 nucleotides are TGCGCCAGCAGCCAAGGGACAGGGGATAGGGAGACCCAGTACTTC.

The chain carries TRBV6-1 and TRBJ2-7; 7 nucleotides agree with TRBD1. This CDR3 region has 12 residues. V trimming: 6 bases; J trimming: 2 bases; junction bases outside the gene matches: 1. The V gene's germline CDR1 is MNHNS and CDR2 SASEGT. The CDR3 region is CASSDRAYEQYF. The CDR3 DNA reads TGTGCCAGCAGCGACAGGGCCTACGAGCAGTACTTC.

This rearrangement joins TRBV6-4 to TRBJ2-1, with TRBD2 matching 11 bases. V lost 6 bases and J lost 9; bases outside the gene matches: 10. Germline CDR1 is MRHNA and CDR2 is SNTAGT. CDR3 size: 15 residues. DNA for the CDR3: TGTGCCAGCAGAGATCTAGCGGGAGGAAACAGTGAGCAGTTCTTC. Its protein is CASRDLAGGNSEQFF.

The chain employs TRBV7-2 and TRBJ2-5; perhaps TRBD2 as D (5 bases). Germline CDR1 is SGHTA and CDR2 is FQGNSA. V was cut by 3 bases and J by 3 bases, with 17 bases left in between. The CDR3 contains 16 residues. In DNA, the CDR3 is TGTGCCAGCAGCTTGTATACGGTTGACGGGAAAGAGACCCAGTACTTC. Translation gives CASSLYTVDGKETQYF.

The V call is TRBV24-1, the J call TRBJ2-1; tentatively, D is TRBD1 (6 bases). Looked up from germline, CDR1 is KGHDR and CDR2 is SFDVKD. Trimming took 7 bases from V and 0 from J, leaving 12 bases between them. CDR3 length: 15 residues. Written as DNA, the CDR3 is TGTGCCACCAGCCCCGGACAGAGCTCCTACAATGAGCAGTTCTTC. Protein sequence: CATSPGQSSYNEQFF.

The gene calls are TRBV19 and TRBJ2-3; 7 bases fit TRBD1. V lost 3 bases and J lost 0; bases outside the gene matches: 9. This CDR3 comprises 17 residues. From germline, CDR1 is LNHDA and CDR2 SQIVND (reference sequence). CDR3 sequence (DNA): TGTGCCAGTAGTATCTCTGGTGGGACAGCTAGCACAGATACGCAGTATTTT. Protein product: CASSISGGTASTDTQYF. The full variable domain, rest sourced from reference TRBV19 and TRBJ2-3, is DGGITQSPKYLFRKEGQNVTLSCEQNLNHDAMYWYRQDPGQGLRLIYYSQIVNDFQKGDIAEGYSVSREKKESFPLTVTSAQKNPTAFYLCASSISGGTASTDTQYFGPGTRLTVL.

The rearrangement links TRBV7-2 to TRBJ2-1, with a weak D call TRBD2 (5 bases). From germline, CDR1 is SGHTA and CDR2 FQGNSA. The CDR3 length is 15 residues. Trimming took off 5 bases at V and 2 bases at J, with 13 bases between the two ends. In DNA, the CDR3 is TGTGCCAGCAGCGGGCGAGGAGGCGCCTACAATGAGCAGTTCTTC. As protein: CASSGRGGAYNEQFF.

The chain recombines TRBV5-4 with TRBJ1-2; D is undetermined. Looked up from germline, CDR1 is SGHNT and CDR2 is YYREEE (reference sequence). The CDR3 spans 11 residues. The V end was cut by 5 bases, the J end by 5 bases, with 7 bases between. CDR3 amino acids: CASRTLYGYTF. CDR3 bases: TGTGCCAGCAGGACACTGTATGGCTACACCTTC.

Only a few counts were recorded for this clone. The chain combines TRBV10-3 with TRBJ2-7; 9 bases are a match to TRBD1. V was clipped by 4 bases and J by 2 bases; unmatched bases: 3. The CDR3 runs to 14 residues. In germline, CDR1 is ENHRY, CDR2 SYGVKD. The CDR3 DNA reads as TGTGCCATCAGTGGACAGGGGGGTCCCTACGAGCAGTACTTC. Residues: CAISGQGGPYEQYF.

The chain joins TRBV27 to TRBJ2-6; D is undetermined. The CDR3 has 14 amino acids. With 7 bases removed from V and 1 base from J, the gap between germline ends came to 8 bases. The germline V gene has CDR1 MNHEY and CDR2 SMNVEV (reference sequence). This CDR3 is CASTRVSGANVLTF. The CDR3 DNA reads TGTGCCAGCACCCGGGTATCTGGGGCCAACGTCCTGACTTTC.

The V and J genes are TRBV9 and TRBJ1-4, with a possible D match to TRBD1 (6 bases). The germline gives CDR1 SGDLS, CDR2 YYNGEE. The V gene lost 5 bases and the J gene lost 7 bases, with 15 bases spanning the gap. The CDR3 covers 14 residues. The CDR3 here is CASSEQGPSEKLFF. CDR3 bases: TGTGCCAGCAGTGAGCAGGGGCCGAGTGAAAAACTGTTTTTT.

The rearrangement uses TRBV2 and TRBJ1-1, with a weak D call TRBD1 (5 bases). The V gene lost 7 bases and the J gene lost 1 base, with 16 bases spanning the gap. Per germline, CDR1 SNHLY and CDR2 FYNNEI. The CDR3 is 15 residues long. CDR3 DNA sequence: TGTGCCAGCACCCCAACCGAGACAGCGAACACTGAAGCTTTCTTT. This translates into CASTPTETANTEAFF.

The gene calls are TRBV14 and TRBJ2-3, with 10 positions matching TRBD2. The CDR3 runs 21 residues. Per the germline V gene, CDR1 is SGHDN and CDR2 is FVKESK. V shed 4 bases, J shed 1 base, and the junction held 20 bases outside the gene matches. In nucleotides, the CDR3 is TGTGCCAGCAGCCCACTACGTCCTAGCGGGGGTTATACCAGACGCACAGATACGCAGTATTTT. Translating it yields CASSPLRPSGGYTRRTDTQYF.

Here the CDR3 DNA reads TGCGCCAGCAGCCAAGCGGGGGTTGGGAAGACTGAAGCTTTCTTT. This gives the protein CASSQAGVGKTEAFF. The chain joins TRBV5-1 to TRBJ1-1, with a possible D match to TRBD1 (5 bases). The V end was cut by 4 bases, the J end by 5 bases, with 18 bases between. Germline V gene sequence: CDR1 SGHRS, CDR2 YFSETQ. The CDR3 is made up of 15 amino acids.

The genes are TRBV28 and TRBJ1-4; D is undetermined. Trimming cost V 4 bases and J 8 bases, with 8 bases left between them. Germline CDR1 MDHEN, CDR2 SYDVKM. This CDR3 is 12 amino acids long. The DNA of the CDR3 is TGTGCCAGCAGTTCAGGTCTAGAAAAACTGTTTTTT. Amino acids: CASSSGLEKLFF.

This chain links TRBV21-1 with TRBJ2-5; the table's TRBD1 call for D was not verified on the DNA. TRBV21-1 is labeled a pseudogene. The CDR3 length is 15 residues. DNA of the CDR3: TGTGCCAGCAGCAAAGATACAGGGGGAGGGGGGACCCAGTACTTC. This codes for CASSKDTGGGGTQYF.

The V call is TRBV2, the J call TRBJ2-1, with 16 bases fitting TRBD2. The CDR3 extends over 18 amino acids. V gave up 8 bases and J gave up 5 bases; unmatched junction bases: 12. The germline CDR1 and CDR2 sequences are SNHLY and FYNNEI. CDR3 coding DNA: TGTGCCAGCTTCTCCGGGACTAGCGGGAGGGCCGGGGACAATGAGCAGTTCTTC. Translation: CASFSGTSGRAGDNEQFF.

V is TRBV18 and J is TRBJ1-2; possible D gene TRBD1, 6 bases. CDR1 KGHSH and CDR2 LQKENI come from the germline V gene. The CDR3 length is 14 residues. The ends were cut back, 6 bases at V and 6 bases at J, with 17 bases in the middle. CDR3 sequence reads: CASSPEQGLNGYTF. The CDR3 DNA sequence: TGTGCCAGCTCTCCTGAACAGGGTTTGAATGGCTACACCTTC.

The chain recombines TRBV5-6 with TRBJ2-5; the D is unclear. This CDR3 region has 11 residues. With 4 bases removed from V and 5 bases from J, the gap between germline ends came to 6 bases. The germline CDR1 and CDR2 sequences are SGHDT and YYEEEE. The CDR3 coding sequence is TGTGCCAGCAGCGTCGGGGAGACCCAGTACTTC. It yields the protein CASSVGETQYF.